This is a list of T cell receptor beta chains from one sample in a study of T cell repertoires in MIS-A myocarditis. Assay: immunoSEQ multiplex PCR; the TCRdb copy retains only in-frame clones and omits some. The sample yields about 15,000 clones, around 70% seen once. Sequenced material: left ventricle heart tissue obtained at autopsy. The receptors originated from a man between 18 and 29 years old with fulminant myocarditis from multisystem inflammatory syndrome in adults (MIS-A) after COVID-19. Each CDR3 is given with its conserved first and last residue. Each record gives: clone size, D gene, J gene, V gene, CDR3 DNA, CDR3 protein. The D gene is left open where the match is weak. Clone size appears in some rows only: once, few, many, or a class for an expanded clone.

>NA|NA|TRBJ1-1|TRBV29-1
TGCAGCGTTAATGGGGGCTTGAACACTGAAGCTTTCTTT
CSVNGGLNTEAFF
>NA|NA|TRBJ2-3|TRBV5-1
TGCGCCAGCAGCTTGGGGTACTGGTCGGGAGGCACAGATACGCAGTATTTT
CASSLGYWSGGTDTQYF
>NA|NA|TRBJ1-2|TRBV7-9
TGTGCCAGCAGCTCTTCCATCGGGACAAAGACTGGCTACACCTTC
CASSSSIGTKTGYTF
>NA|TRBD1|TRBJ1-4|TRBV6-6
TGTGCCAGCAGTCCGGGACAGGGAGGAACTACTAATGAAAAACTGTTTTTT
CASSPGQGGTTNEKLFF
>NA|NA|TRBJ2-3|TRBV5-1
TGCGCCAGCAGGCCCGAAGCTAGCACAGATACGCAGTATTTT
CASRPEASTDTQYF
>NA|TRBD1|TRBJ1-4|TRBV25-1
TGTGCCAGCAGTGACCAGGGACAGGAGGATGAAAAACTGTTTTTT
CASSDQGQEDEKLFF
>NA|NA|TRBJ1-1|TRBV15
TGTGCCACCAAACTAGACAGGTCCGTCACTGAAGCTTTCTTT
CATKLDRSVTEAFF
>once|TRBD1|TRBJ2-7|TRBV7-9
TGTGCCAGCAGCGCCGGACAGGTCTCCTACGAGCAGTACTTC
CASSAGQVSYEQYF
>NA|NA|TRBJ2-3|TRBV4-1
TGCGCCAGCAGCTCCGATCCGGGTATGGATACGCAGTATTTT
CASSSDPGMDTQYF
>NA|TRBD1|TRBJ2-7|TRBV5-1
TGCGCCAGCAGCTTGGAAGGGGGCGCTACCCAGTACTTC
CASSLEGGATQYF
>few|TRBD1|TRBJ1-1|TRBV5-4
TGTGCCAGCAGACCGGGACAGGGATGGGGGACTGAAGCTTTCTTT
CASRPGQGWGTEAFF
>NA|TRBD1|TRBJ1-3|TRBV18
TGTGCCAGCTCACCACGCAACAGCGGGACAGGGGCTTTTAATACTGGAAACACCATATATTTT
CASSPRNSGTGAFNTGNTIYF
>NA|NA|TRBJ2-3|TRBV27
TGTGCCACAGGCAGGGGCTTCACAGATACGCAGTATTTT
CATGRGFTDTQYF
>NA|NA|TRBJ2-5|TRBV7-3
TGTGCCAGCAGCCTGACAGGGAGGCGGGCCCAAGAGACCCAGTACTTC
CASSLTGRRAQETQYF
>NA|NA|TRBJ1-5|TRBV6-5
TGTGCCAGCGGACGGGTGAAAAATCAGCCCCAGCATTTT
CASGRVKNQPQHF
>few|NA|TRBJ1-2|TRBV30
TGTGCCGGGGGGCTTTACGGCTACACCTTC
CAGGLYGYTF
>NA|TRBD2|TRBJ2-7|TRBV29-1
TGCAGCGCGAAGAGGCAAAAAACTAGCGGGAGTTACGAGCAGTACTTC
CSAKRQKTSGSYEQYF
>NA|NA|TRBJ1-1|TRBV7-9
TGTGCCAGCAGCTTAGCGCAAGGGACATCGAACACTGAAGCTTTCTTT
CASSLAQGTSNTEAFF
>NA|NA|TRBJ2-1|TRBV29-1
TGCAGCGTTGAGGTAGTTCCTTACAATGAGCAGTTCTTC
CSVEVVPYNEQFF
>NA|TRBD1|TRBJ1-6|TRBV5-6
TGTGCCAGCAGCTCGGAGACAGGGGACAATTCACCCCTCCACTTT
CASSSETGDNSPLHF
>once|TRBD1|TRBJ1-2|TRBV19
TGTGCCAGTAGTATCGGACAGGGTTTGTGGATGAACTATGGCTACACCTTC
CASSIGQGLWMNYGYTF
>NA|NA|TRBJ2-7|TRBV28
TGTGCCAGCAGTTCGACAGGGAGGTTCTACGAGCAGTACTTC
CASSSTGRFYEQYF
>NA|NA|TRBJ1-2|TRBV28
TGTGCCAGCAGGGAGGGGAACTATGGCTACACCTTC
CASREGNYGYTF
>few|NA|TRBJ1-1|TRBV2
TGTGCCAGCAGTGACAGGGATAGGGGCACTGAAGCTTTCTTT
CASSDRDRGTEAFF
>NA|NA|TRBJ1-5|TRBV4-1
TGCGCCAGCAGCCAGATTTTACAGGGAAGAAGTCAGCCCCAGCATTTT
CASSQILQGRSQPQHF
>NA|TRBD2|TRBJ2-7|TRBV14
TGTGCCAGCAGCCAAGAATTAGGAGCGGGGGAGCAGTACTTC
CASSQELGAGEQYF
>few|TRBD1|TRBJ1-1|TRBV2
TGTGCCAGTCGGAAAACCGGACAGGGGAACACTGAAGCTTTCTTT
CASRKTGQGNTEAFF
>medium-sized|NA|TRBJ2-1|TRBV24-1
TGTGCCACCAGTGATTTTTCGGGGGACCCCTACAATGAGCAGTTCTTC
CATSDFSGDPYNEQFF
>NA|NA|TRBJ2-3|TRBV19
TGTGCCAGTAACGATCGGATGGGCAGGGTAGGGCCCAGGAGCACAGATACGCAGTATTTT
CASNDRMGRVGPRSTDTQYF
>NA|TRBD2|TRBJ2-3|TRBV6-1
TGTGCCAGCAGTGAGATACTAGCGGGACCCTCTACAGATACGCAGTATTTT
CASSEILAGPSTDTQYF
>NA|NA|TRBJ1-3|TRBV3-1/TRBV3-2
TGTGCCAGCAGCTACAGTTCTGGAAACACCATATATTTT
CASSYSSGNTIYF
>NA|NA|TRBJ1-5|TRBV28
TGTGCCAGCACCTTGGGGGATCAGCCCCAGCATTTT
CASTLGDQPQHF
>NA|NA|TRBJ1-1|TRBV5-1
TGCGCCAGCAGCTGGGGATCGGGCACTGAAGCTTTCTTT
CASSWGSGTEAFF
>NA|NA|TRBJ2-7|TRBV28
TGTGCCAGCAGTTTATCGGCTAGCCCCTACGAGCAGTACTTC
CASSLSASPYEQYF
>NA|NA|TRBJ1-1|TRBV6-1
TGTGCCAGCAGTGAATCCGTGGAGGGGTACGGCACTGAAGCTTTCTTT
CASSESVEGYGTEAFF
>NA|NA|TRBJ2-7|TRBV15
TGTGCCACCAGCAGAGATCTGGGGAAATACGAGCAGTACTTC
CATSRDLGKYEQYF
>once|NA|TRBJ1-4|TRBV6-5
TGTGCCAGCAGTTACTCGGCAGGGGTTGGGGAAAAACTGTTTTTT
CASSYSAGVGEKLFF
>NA|NA|TRBJ1-1|TRBV7-9
TGTGCCAGCAGCGCTCAGACAGGCCCGAAGGCTTTCTTT
CASSAQTGPKAFF
>NA|NA|TRBJ2-3|TRBV5-1
TGCGCCAGCAGCCCCGGAGTTGGATCCGCGGATACGCAGTATTTT
CASSPGVGSADTQYF
>NA|NA|TRBJ2-5|TRBV27
TGTGCCAGCAGTTTTACTCCCGCAGAGACCCAGTACTTC
CASSFTPAETQYF
>NA|NA|TRBJ1-4|TRBV13
TGTGCCAGCAGCCATGCTACCGGAAAACTGTTTTTT
CASSHATGKLFF